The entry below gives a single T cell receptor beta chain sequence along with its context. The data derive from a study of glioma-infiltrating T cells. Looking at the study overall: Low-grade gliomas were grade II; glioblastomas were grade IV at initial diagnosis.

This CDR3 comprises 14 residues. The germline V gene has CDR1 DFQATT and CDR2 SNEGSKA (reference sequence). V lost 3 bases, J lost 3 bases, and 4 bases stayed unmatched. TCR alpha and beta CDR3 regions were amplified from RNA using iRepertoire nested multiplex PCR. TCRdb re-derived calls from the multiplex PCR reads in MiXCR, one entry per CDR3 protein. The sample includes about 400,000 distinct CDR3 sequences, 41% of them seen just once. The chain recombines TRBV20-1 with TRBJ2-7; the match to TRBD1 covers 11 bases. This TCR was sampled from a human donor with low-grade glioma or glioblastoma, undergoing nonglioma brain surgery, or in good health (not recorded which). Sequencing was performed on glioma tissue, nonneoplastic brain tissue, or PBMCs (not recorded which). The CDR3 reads CSARRTGGRYEQYF. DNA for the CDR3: TGCAGTGCTAGGCGGACAGGGGGCCGCTACGAGCAGTACTTC.